The clone carrying this T cell receptor (beta chain) was picked up a small number of times. The CDR3 is 14 residues long. The V segment lost 3 bases and the J segment 6 bases; nucleotides outside the gene matches: 7. The V gene's germline CDR1 is SEHNR and CDR2 FQNEAQ (reference sequence). These data originate in a study of blood T cell repertoires in COVID-19. Study as a whole: The United States, Italy and Spain were the sources of the acute and convalescent COVID-19 samples. The analysed material was cDNA or gDNA that came from T cells, B-cell-depleted T cells, or PBMCs.

Original analysis: The authors estimated nucleated cell counts from reference gene primer amplification. The assay was immunoSEQ multiplex PCR, and TCRdb's table has in-frame clones only and misses some. V and J calls plus clone size are reproduced from that table; the DNA served to infer D and trimming. Here the sample spans tens of thousands of clones, roughly 74% being singletons. This chain uses TRBV7-9 with TRBJ2-7, with 8 bases identical to TRBD1. Sequencing used peripheral blood. This sequence originates from an elderly woman with acute or convalescent COVID-19. The CDR3 DNA reads TGTGCCAGCAGCTTGACAGGGGATTTACGCGAGCAGTACTTC. Translated: CASSLTGDLREQYF.